This T cell receptor beta chain was recorded in a study of T cell responses to AZD1222 COVID-19 vaccine. Method: immunoSEQ multiplex PCR; TCRdb's copy keeps in-frame clones and lacks some. The sample lists some 140,000 clones; roughly 90% were seen once. Germline V gives CDR1 MNHEY, CDR2 SMNVEV (reference sequence). Trimming removed 0 bases from V and 5 bases from J, with 13 bases in between. CDR3 length: 15 amino acids. This clonotype originated in an adult in good health. The input for sequencing was peripheral blood, taken on day 0 of AZD1222 vaccination. V usage is TRBV27 and J usage is TRBJ2-5, with D possibly being TRBD1 (5 bases). The CDR3 sequence: CASSLSIDSRETQYF. The DNA for the CDR3 is TGTGCCAGCAGTTTATCGATTGACAGCCGGGAGACCCAGTACTTC.